The 26 T cell receptor beta chains given below trace back to one sample, sequenced in a study of T cells in Graves' hyperthyroidism and ophthalmopathy. Amplification of TCR beta CDR3 regions used RNA as the template. TCR CDR3 underwent first-round RT-PCR with the HTBI primer set. TCRdb passed the multiplex PCR reads through MiXCR, listing each CDR3 protein once. The repertoire holds around 190,000 distinct CDR3 sequences, with 17% as singletons. Sequenced sample: blood. The receptors were sampled from a woman in her 50s with Graves' hyperthyroidism.

The sample holds many counts of this clonotype. J is TRBJ1-2 and V is TRBV6-1, with 7 bases fitting TRBD1. The CDR3 is 13 amino acids. CDR1 and CDR2 (germline): MNHNS, SASEGT. The V segment lost 8 bases and the J segment 5 bases; nucleotides outside the gene matches: 8. CDR3 nucleotides: TGTGCCAGCGTCTGGACAGGATCATATGGCTACACCTTC. Its translation is CASVWTGSYGYTF.

This clonotype was counted many times. The chain is built from TRBV6-5 and TRBJ2-3; 8 nucleotides align to TRBD2. Germline lookup yields CDR1 MNHEY and CDR2 SVGAGI. The CDR3 runs 17 residues. V was pared by 2 bases and J by 6 bases, with 13 bases of the junction left unmatched. The CDR3 DNA sequence: TGTGCCAGCAGTTACACGACAACGGGACTAGAGACTGATACGCAGTATTTT. Encoded protein: CASSYTTTGLETDTQYF.

The V gene is TRBV19, the J gene TRBJ1-6; 8 bases are a match to TRBD1. The CDR3 runs to 16 residues. J gave up 0 bases and V 7 bases, and 5 bases lay outside the gene matches. Germline assignment: CDR1 LNHDA and CDR2 SQIVND (reference sequence). The CDR3 nucleotides read TGTGCCAGTACCCCCGGGACAGGCTCCTATAATTCACCCCTCCACTTT. Its protein is CASTPGTGSYNSPLHF.

Ten or more counts support this clonotype. The chain couples TRBV5-1 to TRBJ2-3; 11 bases fit TRBD1. Germline CDR1 SGHRS, CDR2 YFSETQ. CDR3 length: 17 amino acids. The V gene end was trimmed by 4 bases and the J gene end by 0 bases; junction bases not matched to a gene: 7. CDR3 in amino acids: CASSEDRGRESTDTQYF. In DNA form, the CDR3 reads TGCGCCAGCAGCGAGGACAGGGGGCGGGAAAGCACAGATACGCAGTATTTT.

This clonotype showed up many times. This rearrangement joins TRBV7-9 to TRBJ1-6; D is uncertain. The CDR3 length is 13 residues. Germline CDR1 and CDR2: SEHNR and FQNEAQ (reference sequence). V was clipped by 2 bases and J by 7 bases, with 6 bases between them. CDR3 region: CASSLQANSPLHF. For the CDR3, the DNA is TGTGCCAGCAGCTTACAGGCGAATTCACCCCTCCACTTT. Full variable domain (missing parts from reference TRBV7-9 and TRBJ1-6): DTGVSQNPRHKITKRGQNVTFRCDPISEHNRLYWYRQTLGQGPEFLTYFQNEAQLEKSRLLSDRFSAERPKGSFSTLEIQRTEQGDSAMYLCASSLQANSPLHFGNGTRLTVT.

In its sample, this clonotype was seen a few times. The junction departs from germline at one end; a sequencing error may be responsible. The V and J genes are TRBV15 and TRBJ2-5, with TRBD2 identical over 8 bases. Per the germline V gene, CDR1 is LNHNV and CDR2 is YYDKDF (reference sequence). There are 16 residues in the CDR3. CDR3 sequence (DNA): TGTGCCGCCAGCAGAGGAAGCGGGGGATTTCAAGAGACCCAGTACTTC. It encodes CAASRGSGGFQETQYF.

This clonotype came up many times. This chain links TRBV7-2 with TRBJ2-7; D possibly corresponds to TRBD2 (6 bases). Deletions cut 5 bases from V and 6 bases from J, with 14 bases between. The CDR3 consists of 13 residues. From germline, CDR1 is SGHTA and CDR2 FQGNSA. The CDR3 reads CASSHGGVSEQYF. The DNA for the CDR3 is TGTGCCAGCAGCCACGGCGGGGTTAGCGAGCAGTACTTC. The full variable domain, rest sourced from reference TRBV7-2 and TRBJ2-7, is GAGVSQSPSNKVTEKGKDVELRCDPISGHTALYWYRQSLGQGLEFLIYFQGNSAPDKSGLPSDRFSAERTGGSVSTLTIQRTQQEDSAVYLCASSHGGVSEQYFGPGTRLTVT.

This clonotype was observed many times. The rearrangement links TRBV27 to TRBJ1-1; the D is unclear. This CDR3 region has 14 residues. Trimming left V 2 bases short and J 3 bases short, with 10 bases between. CDR1 is MNHEY and CDR2 is SMNVEV in the germline V gene (reference sequence). DNA of the CDR3: TGTGCCAGCAGTTTAAATTCAAGAGACACTGAAGCTTTCTTT. Translating it yields CASSLNSRDTEAFF.

This clonotype was seen repeatedly, ten times or more. The chain has TRBV5-1 and TRBJ1-1, with TRBD1 as a possible D gene (5 bases). CDR3 length: 16 amino acids. The germline CDR1 and CDR2 sequences are SGHRS and YFSETQ. With 3 bases removed from V and 1 base from J, the gap between germline ends came to 16 bases. The CDR3 DNA reads TGCGCCAGCAGCTGGGATCGGAGACAGCAGAACACTGAAGCTTTCTTT. It translates to CASSWDRRQQNTEAFF.

The sample holds many counts of this clonotype. The rearrangement joins TRBV9 to TRBJ2-3; no definite D call. CDR1 is SGDLS, CDR2 YYNGEE, per germline. The CDR3 runs to 14 residues. Deletions cut 0 bases from V and 6 bases from J, with 11 bases between. The CDR3 spells CASSVVGYLDTQYF. The CDR3 coding sequence is TGTGCCAGCAGCGTAGTAGGGTACCTCGATACGCAGTATTTT.

In this sample, this clonotype turned up a few times. The V gene is TRBV7-9, the J gene TRBJ1-2; no reliable D call. The CDR3 sequence is 12 residues long. Trimming took 5 bases from V and 5 from J, leaving 9 bases between them. CDR1 is SEHNR and CDR2 is FQNEAQ in the germline V gene (reference sequence). The CDR3 DNA follows: TGTGCCAGCAGCCGTAGTGGGTATGGCTACACCTTC. Translation gives CASSRSGYGYTF.

The V call is TRBV5-1, the J call TRBJ1-1, with a possible D match to TRBD1 (6 bases). The CDR3 runs 13 residues. Trimming left V 0 bases short and J 6 bases short, with 9 bases between. In germline, CDR1 is SGHRS, CDR2 YFSETQ. This CDR3 reads CASSLVGGPEAFF. DNA for the CDR3: TGCGCCAGCAGCTTGGTTGGGGGGCCTGAAGCTTTCTTT.

This clonotype was seen ten or more times. The rearrangement uses TRBV7-8 and TRBJ1-1; possibly TRBD1 for D (5 bases). Trimming removed 0 bases from V and 6 bases from J, with 11 bases in between. The germline CDR1 and CDR2 sequences are SGHVS and FQNEAQ. CDR3 length: 14 amino acids. The CDR3 sequence is CASSLALDTSEAFF. CDR3 bases: TGTGCCAGCAGCTTAGCCCTGGACACATCTGAAGCTTTCTTT.

The J gene is TRBJ2-5, the V gene TRBV2; no firm D call. The germline V gene encodes CDR1 SNHLY and CDR2 FYNNEI. CDR3 length: 12 amino acids. Trimming took 2 bases from V and 2 from J, leaving 3 bases between them. The DNA of the CDR3 is TGTGCCAGCAGTGAACAGCAAGAGACCCAGTACTTC. Its protein product is CASSEQQETQYF.

The chain combines TRBV7-9 with TRBJ2-1; TRBD2 might be the D (5 bases). CDR1 SEHNR and CDR2 FQNEAQ come from the germline V gene (reference sequence). V was shortened by 5 bases and J by 4 bases, with 18 bases between the two germline ends. The CDR3 runs 16 residues. CDR3 coding DNA: TGTGCCAGCAGCCAAACCCGGGCTAGCCGATACAATGAGCAGTTCTTC. It translates to CASSQTRASRYNEQFF.

This clonotype was picked up many times. V and J are TRBV6-1 and TRBJ1-1; D unclear. The germline V and J ends were trimmed by 7 bases and 1 base, with 10 bases remaining between them. The CDR3 is 13 residues long. Per germline, CDR1 MNHNS and CDR2 SASEGT. The CDR3 spells CASIPLPNTEAFF. The CDR3 nucleotides are TGTGCCAGCATCCCACTTCCGAACACTGAAGCTTTCTTT.

This clonotype was seen repeatedly, ten times or more. V is TRBV7-9 and J is TRBJ1-2; D is perhaps TRBD1 (5 bases). The CDR3 is made up of 13 amino acids. Trimming stripped 3 bases from V and 3 bases from J, with 8 bases between. Per the germline V gene, CDR1 is SEHNR and CDR2 is FQNEAQ (reference sequence). The CDR3 DNA follows: TGTGCCAGCAGCTTGCAGGGTCACTATGGCTACACCTTC. This translates into CASSLQGHYGYTF.

This clonotype occurred a few times. This could be a read error, since a much larger clone is one nucleotide away. The chain employs TRBV27 and TRBJ2-1; D not resolved. Germline CDR1 reads MNHEY; CDR2 reads SMNVEV (reference sequence). The CDR3 loop spans 12 amino acids. The CDR3 DNA sequence: TGTGCCGGCAGTTTCGACGGTACAGAGCAGTTCTTC. Protein: CAGSFDGTEQFF.

This chain uses TRBV14 with TRBJ2-5; 9 nucleotides align to TRBD2. CDR3 length equals 17 residues. Germline loops: CDR1 SGHDN, CDR2 FVKESK. V gave up 4 bases and J gave up 4 bases; unmatched junction bases: 13. The CDR3 DNA reads TGTGCCAGCAGCCCAGGCTACCGTAGAGCGGGGGGAGAGACCCAGTACTTC. Protein sequence: CASSPGYRRAGGETQYF.

The rearrangement links TRBV6-1 to TRBJ1-4; D may be TRBD1 (6 bases). The CDR3 loop spans 15 amino acids. The germline V gene encodes CDR1 MNHNS and CDR2 SASEGT. The V gene lost 2 bases and the J gene lost 5 bases, with 12 bases spanning the gap. CDR3 sequence: CASSEWGGQNEKLFF. For the CDR3, the DNA is TGTGCCAGCAGTGAATGGGGAGGACAGAATGAAAAACTGTTTTTT.

This clonotype showed up many times. The V and J genes are TRBV6-1 and TRBJ1-1; D is ambiguous. Trimming cost V 5 bases and J 2 bases, with 18 bases left between them. This CDR3 region has 16 residues. Germline-derived CDR1 and CDR2 are MNHNS and SASEGT. The CDR3 sequence is CASSSGRSLLNTEAFF. Written as DNA, the CDR3 is TGTGCCAGCAGTAGCGGACGGAGTTTATTAAACACTGAAGCTTTCTTT.

This clonotype was found many times. The rearrangement links TRBV27 to TRBJ2-3, with a weak D call TRBD1 (6 bases). The CDR3 contains 16 residues. The ends were cut back, 2 bases at V and 2 bases at J, with 14 bases in the middle. Germline-derived CDR1 and CDR2 are MNHEY and SMNVEV (reference sequence). CDR3 region: CASSLRVGGYTDTQYF. In nucleotides, the CDR3 is TGTGCCAGCAGTTTAAGGGTAGGGGGATACACAGATACGCAGTATTTT.

This clonotype was counted many times. The genes are TRBV12-3 or TRBV12-4 and TRBJ2-5; 15 nucleotides match TRBD2. Unmatched junction bases numbered 7, after V lost 5 bases and J lost 3 bases. The CDR3 sequence is 17 residues long. The CDR3 here is CASSPGLAGGREETQYF. CDR3 nucleotides: TGTGCCAGCAGTCCGGGACTAGCGGGGGGCCGGGAAGAGACCCAGTACTTC.

This clonotype was observed at least ten times. This chain connects TRBV2 to TRBJ2-3; TRBD2 aligns across 9 bases. Germline V gives CDR1 SNHLY, CDR2 FYNNEI. J gave up 4 bases and V 7 bases, and 9 bases lay outside the gene matches. CDR3 size: 15 residues. This chain's CDR3 is CASIEWRGGADTQYF. CDR3 DNA sequence: TGTGCCAGCATCGAATGGCGCGGGGGGGCAGATACGCAGTATTTT. Full variable domain (missing parts from reference TRBV2 and TRBJ2-3): EPEVTQTPSHQVTQMGQEVILRCVPISNHLYFYWYRQILGQKVEFLVSFYNNEISEKSEIFDDQFSVERPDGSNFTLKIRSTKLEDSAMYFCASIEWRGGADTQYFGPGTRLTVL.

A few counts support this clonotype. The CDR3 is CASSMGDTDTQYF. CDR3 bases: TGTGCCAGCAGTATGGGGGACACAGATACGCAGTATTTT. The V call is TRBV12-3 or TRBV12-4, the J call TRBJ2-3; D tentatively reads TRBD1 or TRBD2 (5 bases each). This CDR3 has 13 residues. V lost 5 bases and J 2 bases, leaving 8 bases between the germline ends.

The sample holds many counts of this clonotype. The chain carries TRBV11-2 and TRBJ1-1; TRBD1 is a possible D gene (6 bases). CDR1 SGHAT and CDR2 FQNNGV come from the germline V gene. The CDR3 is made up of 14 amino acids. V was cut by 6 bases and J by 3 bases, with 14 bases left in between. The CDR3 loop reads CASRGGGWHTEAFF. Here the CDR3 DNA reads TGTGCCAGCAGAGGGGGGGGCTGGCACACTGAAGCTTTCTTT. The complete variable domain, with remaining parts taken from reference TRBV11-2 and TRBJ1-1, reads EAGVAQSPRYKIIEKRQSVAFWCNPISGHATLYWYQQILGQGPKLLIQFQNNGVVDDSQLPKDRFSAERLKGVDSTLKIQPAKLEDSAVYLCASRGGGWHTEAFFGQGTRLTVV.